The 5 T cell receptor beta chains given below trace back to one sample, sequenced in a study of T cells in Graves' hyperthyroidism and ophthalmopathy. The investigators amplified TCR beta CDR3 regions from RNA transcripts. Primed by the HTBI set, a first-round RT-PCR was run on the TCR CDR3. One entry per CDR3 protein results from TCRdb running MiXCR on the multiplex PCR reads. This table holds about 500,000 distinct CDR3 sequences, 35% to 50% found once. The sequenced sample was peripheral blood or thyroid tissue (not recorded which). The receptors here all came from an adult woman with Graves' disease, either hyperthyroidism or ophthalmopathy (not recorded which).

V usage is TRBV5-1 and J usage is TRBJ1-2, with D hard to call. The germline gives CDR1 SGHRS, CDR2 YFSETQ. The ends were cut back, 0 bases at V and 8 bases at J, with 11 bases in the middle. CDR3 size: 13 residues. The CDR3 DNA reads as TGCGCCAGCAGCTTGGTGGCCCTCGAGGGCTACACCTTC. As protein: CASSLVALEGYTF.

This clonotype was counted between two and nine times. This chain joins TRBV28 and TRBJ1-2, with a weak D call TRBD1 (6 bases). CDR1 is MDHEN and CDR2 is SYDVKM in the germline V gene. This CDR3 has 17 amino acids. Trimming pared 3 bases from V and 3 bases from J, leaving 20 bases between. CDR3 in amino acids: CASSLVGQWNFYYGYTF. The CDR3 DNA is TGTGCCAGCAGTTTGGTCGGACAGTGGAACTTTTACTATGGCTACACCTTC.

CDR3 protein: CASSSKGPSGNTIYF. CDR3 bases: TGTGCCAGCAGCTCAAAAGGACCCTCTGGAAACACCATATATTTT. The J gene is TRBJ1-3, the V gene TRBV11-2; D uncertain. This CDR3 is built from 15 residues. From germline, CDR1 is SGHAT and CDR2 FQNNGV. Deletions cut 4 bases from V and 0 bases from J, with 10 bases between.

This clonotype was seen only once. The chain couples TRBV7-9 to TRBJ2-7, with D perhaps matching TRBD1 (5 bases). The CDR3 contains 12 residues. V gave up 6 bases and J gave up 6 bases, with 12 bases separating them. Looked up from germline, CDR1 is SEHNR and CDR2 is FQNEAQ (reference sequence). Here the CDR3 reads CASRPTTGEQYF. The CDR3 DNA reads TGTGCCAGCAGACCCACTACAGGCGAGCAGTACTTC.

This clonotype was recorded at least ten times. The chain employs TRBV12-3 or TRBV12-4 and TRBJ1-1; D is unresolved. V was cut by 9 bases and J by 0 bases, with 11 bases left in between. The CDR3 runs 13 residues. The CDR3 bases are TGTGCCAGTAGTAGGACGGTGAACACTGAAGCTTTCTTT. The encoded protein is CASSRTVNTEAFF.